This passage covers 16 T cell receptor beta chains from one sample sequenced in a study of T cell responses to AZD1222 COVID-19 vaccine. Here immunoSEQ multiplex PCR was the method, and the copy in TCRdb shows in-frame clones only, minus some. The sample holds around 80,000 clones, around 93% seen once. This specimen consisted of peripheral blood, obtained 28 days after the second AZD1222 dose. These receptor sequences come from an adult who received the AZD1222 COVID-19 vaccine.

This chain joins TRBV7-3 and TRBJ2-1; TRBD2 agrees at 10 bases. CDR3 length: 15 amino acids. The germline V gene encodes CDR1 SGHTA and CDR2 FQGTGA. The trim removed 5 bases at V and 4 bases at J, leaving 5 bases unmatched. Written as DNA, the CDR3 is TGTGCCAGCAGCATTAGCGGGAGGACTTACAATGAGCAGTTCTTC. Translation gives CASSISGRTYNEQFF. The whole variable domain, filled in from reference TRBV7-3 and TRBJ2-1, reads GAGVSQTPSNKVTEKGKYVELRCDPISGHTALYWYRQSLGQGPEFLIYFQGTGAADDSGLPNDRFFAVRPEGSVSTLKIQRTERGDSAVYLCASSISGRTYNEQFFGPGTRLTVL.

The J gene is TRBJ2-3, the V gene TRBV10-3; 9 bases map to TRBD2. From germline, CDR1 is ENHRY and CDR2 SYGVKD. The junction had 8 bases not matched to a gene; V was cut back by 6 bases and J by 4 bases. CDR3 size: 15 residues. The CDR3 protein is CAIRTAGGPSDTQYF. The CDR3, as DNA: TGTGCCATCAGAACGGCGGGAGGGCCGTCAGATACGCAGTATTTT.

The V call is TRBV18, the J call TRBJ1-3, with D possibly TRBD1 on 6 matching bases. The germline V gene encodes CDR1 KGHSH and CDR2 LQKENI. The CDR3 is 16 residues long. Trimming cost V 0 bases and J 0 bases, with 9 bases left between them. CDR3 DNA: TGTGCCAGCTCACCACCGGGGGGCGCCTCTGGAAACACCATATATTTT. Translated: CASSPPGGASGNTIYF.

This clone appeared a few times. The rearrangement joins TRBV18 to TRBJ2-2; no clear D gene. This CDR3 is built from 12 residues. The germline V and J ends were trimmed by 3 bases and 6 bases, with 5 bases remaining between them. The germline V gene encodes CDR1 KGHSH and CDR2 LQKENI. CDR3 sequence: CASSPLAGELFF. The CDR3 bases are TGTGCCAGCTCACCCCTTGCCGGGGAGCTGTTTTTT.

The chain recombines TRBV6-5 with TRBJ2-7; TRBD2 matches 11 bases. J lost 4 bases, V lost 2 bases, and 1 base had no gene match. CDR3 length: 14 residues. Germline CDR1 reads MNHEY; CDR2 reads SVGAGI. DNA for the CDR3: TGTGCCAGCAGTTACGGGACTAGCGGATACGAGCAGTACTTC. Translating gives CASSYGTSGYEQYF.

The chain joins TRBV27 to TRBJ1-6; D perhaps matches TRBD1 (5 bases). Per the germline V gene, CDR1 is MNHEY and CDR2 is SMNVEV (reference sequence). The length of the CDR3 is 13 residues. V gave up 8 bases and J gave up 4 bases, with 9 bases separating them. The CDR3 protein is CASLGTYNSPLHF. Written as DNA, the CDR3 is TGTGCCAGCCTTGGGACTTATAATTCACCCCTCCACTTT.

A few counts support this clone. The chain recombines TRBV18 with TRBJ1-1; perhaps TRBD1 as D (5 bases). Germline-derived CDR1 and CDR2 are KGHSH and LQKENI. Trimming removed 6 bases from V and 2 bases from J, with 13 bases in between. The CDR3 runs to 14 residues. The DNA for the CDR3 is TGTGCCAGCTCCATGACAGTCACCAACACTGAAGCTTTCTTT. This translates into CASSMTVTNTEAFF.

The J gene is TRBJ2-5, the V gene TRBV4-1, with 9 bases matching TRBD1. Germline V lookup: CDR1 MGHRA, CDR2 YSYEKL. CDR3 length: 15 amino acids. Trimming cost V 3 bases and J 5 bases; bases outside gene matches: 7. The CDR3 DNA is TGCGCCAGCAGCCAGGCCGGGACAGGGAGTGAGACCCAGTACTTC. Translating it yields CASSQAGTGSETQYF.

The chain joins TRBV28 to TRBJ2-2; D unclear. The CDR3 loop spans 14 amino acids. V dropped 4 bases and J dropped 0 bases, with 6 bases sitting between them. Germline CDR1 is MDHEN and CDR2 is SYDVKM. This CDR3 is CASSSFPNTGELFF. The CDR3 DNA is TGTGCCAGCAGTTCCTTCCCGAACACCGGGGAGCTGTTTTTT. The full variable domain, rest sourced from reference TRBV28 and TRBJ2-2, is DVKVTQSSRYLVKRTGEKVFLECVQDMDHENMFWYRQDPGLGLRLIYFSYDVKMKEKGDIPEGYSVSREKKERFSLILESASTNQTSMYLCASSSFPNTGELFFGEGSRLTVL.

The J gene is TRBJ2-1, the V gene TRBV7-2, with D unresolved. Per the germline V gene, CDR1 is SGHTA and CDR2 is FQGNSA. The CDR3 has 15 residues. V was shortened by 2 bases and J by 0 bases, with 8 bases between the two germline ends. The CDR3: CASSLRVVSYNEQFF. Here the CDR3 DNA reads TGTGCCAGCAGCTTAAGGGTAGTCTCCTACAATGAGCAGTTCTTC.

The CDR3 bases are TGCGCCAGCAGTGAGAGATTTAGCGGGTACCAAGAGACCCAGTACTTC. The encoded protein is CASSERFSGYQETQYF. The chain has TRBV10-2 and TRBJ2-5; 7 nucleotides match TRBD2. The V segment lost 2 bases and the J segment 0 bases; nucleotides outside the gene matches: 6. Germline CDR1 WSHSY, CDR2 SAAADI. The CDR3 consists of 16 residues.

This CDR3 reads CASSHLSTGELFF. CDR3 coding DNA: TGTGCCAGCAGCCACCTTTCCACCGGGGAGCTGTTTTTT. V usage is TRBV11-3 and J usage is TRBJ2-2; the D is unclear. The V end lost 5 bases, the J end lost 4 bases, and 8 bases lay between the germline ends. Germline V gene data show CDR1 as SGHNT and CDR2 as YENEEA. The CDR3 is made up of 13 amino acids.

The chain is built from TRBV5-1 and TRBJ2-1, with 9 bases matching TRBD2. Germline values: CDR1 SGHRS, CDR2 YFSETQ. J gave up 10 bases and V 0 bases, and 5 bases lay outside the gene matches. This CDR3 is 14 amino acids long. CDR3 nucleotides: TGCGCCAGCAGCTTGGTGGTAGCGGGAGACGAGCAGTTCTTC. It specifies CASSLVVAGDEQFF. Looking up the rest from reference TRBV5-1 and TRBJ2-1 gives the full variable domain: KAGVTQTPRYLIKTRGQQVTLSCSPISGHRSVSWYQQTPGQGLQFLFEYFSETQRNKGNFPGRFSGRQFSNSRSEMNVSTLELGDSALYLCASSLVVAGDEQFFGPGTRLTVL.

This clone has only a few counts. The chain employs TRBV5-1 and TRBJ2-1; D may be TRBD1 (5 bases). Per the germline V gene, CDR1 is SGHRS and CDR2 is YFSETQ. V dropped 4 bases and J dropped 0 bases, with 14 bases sitting between them. The CDR3 loop spans 16 amino acids. CDR3 nucleotide sequence: TGCGCCAGCAGCACATACACAGGTGACTCCTACAATGAGCAGTTCTTC. Translated, it gives CASSTYTGDSYNEQFF.

The rearrangement links TRBV27 to TRBJ2-1; D might be TRBD1 or TRBD2, each matching 6 bases. The germline V and J ends were trimmed by 2 bases and 12 bases, with 17 bases remaining between them. Germline CDR1 reads MNHEY; CDR2 reads SMNVEV (reference sequence). The length of the CDR3 is 14 residues. Here the CDR3 DNA reads TGTGCCAGCAGTTTAGTTTGGGGGGCGAAGAGGCAGTTCTTC. It yields the protein CASSLVWGAKRQFF.

The J gene is TRBJ1-5, the V gene TRBV21-1. TRBV21-1 corresponds to a pseudogene. The CDR3 runs to 16 residues. This CDR3 is CASSKALRAGNQPQHF. The DNA of the CDR3 is TGTGCCAGCAGCAAAGCGCTACGGGCTGGCAATCAGCCCCAGCATTTT.